This TCR beta chain was captured in a study of cytomegalovirus exposure and HLA in healthy donors. Looking at the study overall: An early release of data contained about 85 million unique TCRs, which came from HLA-typed donors.

V lost 0 bases, J lost 11 bases, and 13 bases lay in between. Germline V gene lookup returns CDR1 SGHDN and CDR2 FVKESK. The CDR3 sequence is 13 residues long. The PCR had 60 Vbeta and 13 Jbeta primers. Using immunoSEQ multiplex PCR, the repertoire was profiled, and TCRdb retains in-frame clones only, with some absent. The sample includes about 110,000 clones, approximately 80% seen only once; the top ten take approximately 5.6%. The material sequenced was PBMCs. The rearrangement uses TRBV14 and TRBJ1-1; tentative D call: TRBD1 (6 bases). This clonotype was obtained from a man aged 30-40 years in good health and CMV-seropositive. The chain's CDR3 is CASSQDYTGMAFF. The DNA of the CDR3 is TGTGCCAGCAGCCAAGATTACACAGGGATGGCTTTCTTT.